The 26 T cell receptor beta chains below all came from one sample that was sequenced in a study of beta chain features in type 1 diabetes. cDNA synthesis used the whole RNA isolate, giving expressed TCRB sequences. Sequencing was performed with immunoSEQ multiplex PCR; in TCRdb, only in-frame clones are kept and a portion is missing. The repertoire holds about 150,000 clones, with approximately 8.1% as singletons. Sequenced material: central memory CD4+ T cells from blood. Every receptor here comes from a young man in good health.

This clone was seen ten or more times. The chain has TRBV5-1 and TRBJ2-3, with 9 bases fitting TRBD1. This CDR3 spans 16 amino acids. CDR1 is SGHRS and CDR2 is YFSETQ in the germline V gene. Trimming cost V 4 bases and J 4 bases; bases outside gene matches: 10. The CDR3 protein is CASSPVDRGFSDTQYF. The CDR3 DNA is TGCGCCAGCAGCCCCGTCGACAGGGGGTTTTCAGATACGCAGTATTTT.

The chain carries TRBV7-3 and TRBJ2-5, with D unclear. Germline V gene lookup returns CDR1 SGHTA and CDR2 FQGTGA. This CDR3 region has 12 residues. V dropped 5 bases and J dropped 7 bases, with 11 bases sitting between them. CDR3 bases: TGTGCCAGCAGCCTACTCCTGAGGACCCAGTACTTC. Encoded protein: CASSLLLRTQYF.

The chain has TRBV6-6 and TRBJ1-6, with 7 nucleotides matching TRBD1. The CDR3 runs 15 residues. Germline CDR1 is MNHNY and CDR2 is SVGAGI (reference sequence). Germline trimming cut 6 bases from V and 9 bases from J; bases unmatched to any gene: 11. The CDR3 bases are TGTGCCAGCAGGCCCGGGACAGATGACTTTTCACCCCTCCACTTT. Amino acid sequence: CASRPGTDDFSPLHF.

The sample holds a few counts of this clone. In the same sample, other DNA sequences code for this CDR3. The chain carries TRBV19 and TRBJ2-2; tentative D call: TRBD1 (6 bases). The CDR3 consists of 15 residues. Germline CDR1 and CDR2: LNHDA and SQIVND (reference sequence). V gave up 1 base and J gave up 0 bases, with 6 bases separating them. CDR3 sequence reads: CASSIAGANTGELFF. The CDR3 DNA reads TGTGCCAGTAGTATAGCAGGGGCGAACACCGGGGAGCTGTTTTTT.

V is TRBV28 and J is TRBJ2-7, with unresolved D. The germline V gene has CDR1 MDHEN and CDR2 SYDVKM. This CDR3 spans 10 amino acids. V was trimmed by 6 bases and J by 3 bases, leaving 3 bases between them. The CDR3 DNA reads TGTGCCAGCAGCAACTACGAGCAGTACTTC. Protein product: CASSNYEQYF.

The sample holds a few counts of this clone. The rearrangement uses TRBV5-4 and TRBJ2-3; D remains ambiguous. Germline V gene lookup returns CDR1 SGHNT and CDR2 YYREEE (reference sequence). The ends were cut back, 0 bases at V and 4 bases at J, with 12 bases in the middle. The length of the CDR3 is 15 residues. The CDR3 protein is CASSLAPSQADTQYF. Written as DNA, the CDR3 is TGTGCCAGCAGCTTGGCCCCGAGCCAGGCAGATACGCAGTATTTT.

The V gene is TRBV4-3, the J gene TRBJ2-3, with 8 bases matching TRBD2. Per germline, CDR1 LGHNA and CDR2 YSLEER. The CDR3 sequence is 15 residues long. Germline trimming cut 2 bases from V and 5 bases from J; bases unmatched to any gene: 6. The DNA for the CDR3 is TGCGCCAGCAGCCAACAGGCGGGGGGCGTAGATACGCAGTATTTT. Translated: CASSQQAGGVDTQYF.

J is TRBJ2-2 and V is TRBV4-2, with a tentative D call TRBD1 (6 bases). The CDR3 is made up of 16 amino acids. In germline, CDR1 is LGHNA, CDR2 YNFKEQ. V lost 1 base, J lost 1 base, and 10 bases lay in between. The CDR3 protein is CASSQALGGNTGELFF. The CDR3 DNA is TGTGCCAGCAGCCAAGCCCTAGGGGGGAACACCGGGGAGCTGTTTTTT.

The table lists this clone with a few counts. The gene calls are TRBV6-5 and TRBJ1-5; 7 nucleotides match TRBD1. Germline CDR1 and CDR2: MNHEY and SVGAGI. V gave up 0 bases and J gave up 5 bases; unmatched junction bases: 7. The CDR3 covers 16 residues. This CDR3 reads CASSYSAEGADQPQHF. CDR3 DNA: TGTGCCAGCAGTTACTCGGCCGAGGGGGCGGATCAGCCCCAGCATTTT.

This clone showed up many times. This chain uses TRBV14 with TRBJ1-5; D remains unclear. Trimming took 4 bases from V and 4 from J, leaving 8 bases between them. The CDR3 extends over 13 amino acids. From germline, CDR1 is SGHDN and CDR2 FVKESK. CDR3 region: CASSRLQNQPQHF. The DNA of the CDR3 is TGTGCCAGCAGCCGCCTACAGAATCAGCCCCAGCATTTT.

The chain recombines TRBV13 with TRBJ2-5; 7 bases are a match to TRBD1. V shed 0 bases and J 6 bases; nucleotides not matched to a gene: 7. Germline V lookup: CDR1 PRHDT, CDR2 FYEKMQ (reference sequence). The CDR3 length is 15 residues. The CDR3 here is CASSLGQGTLKTQYF. The CDR3 DNA reads as TGTGCCAGCAGCTTAGGACAGGGGACGTTGAAGACCCAGTACTTC.

J is TRBJ2-3 and V is TRBV14, with a weak D call TRBD2 (6 bases). CDR1 and CDR2 from the germline V gene are SGHDN and FVKESK. V was clipped by 3 bases and J by 4 bases, with 17 bases between them. The CDR3 runs to 16 residues. CDR3 sequence: CASSHPPGRISDTQYF. In DNA, the CDR3 is TGTGCCAGCAGCCACCCCCCGGGGAGGATCTCAGATACGCAGTATTTT.

The CDR3 DNA sequence: TGTGCCTGGGCGGGCGTTAGAGATCAGCCCCAGCATTTT. As protein: CAWAGVRDQPQHF. The chain links TRBV30 to TRBJ1-5, with no clear D. This CDR3 has 13 amino acids. Germline CDR1 and CDR2: GTSNPN and SVGIG (reference sequence). V lost 5 bases and J 5 bases, leaving 13 bases between the germline ends.

This clone was seen repeatedly, ten times or more. This chain connects TRBV25-1 to TRBJ1-4; D uncertain. There are 14 residues in the CDR3. Trimming took off 6 bases at V and 8 bases at J, with 16 bases between the two ends. The germline V gene has CDR1 MGHDK and CDR2 SYGVNS. The CDR3 coding sequence is TGTGCCAGCAGGATGAACGGGTTTTGGGAAAAACTGTTTTTT. It yields the protein CASRMNGFWEKLFF.

The J gene is TRBJ1-4, the V gene TRBV7-2, with TRBD1 matching over 10 bases. Germline CDR1 and CDR2: SGHTA and FQGNSA. With V trimmed by 6 bases and J by 7 bases, 2 bases remained unmatched. The CDR3 length is 13 residues. In DNA, the CDR3 is TGTGCCAGCAGAGGACAGGGGGGTGAAAAACTGTTTTTT. Protein product: CASRGQGGEKLFF.

This sequence joins TRBV9 and TRBJ2-2; D is unresolved. The CDR3 length is 12 residues. Per the germline V gene, CDR1 is SGDLS and CDR2 is YYNGEE. Trimming shortened V by 0 bases and J by 8 bases, and 5 bases separated the two germline ends. CDR3 DNA: TGTGCCAGCAGCGTAGCCGGGGGGGAGCTGTTTTTT. It is translated as CASSVAGGELFF.

This clone was counted many times. The chain has TRBV13 and TRBJ2-5; TRBD1 matches at 7 bases. CDR3 size: 14 residues. Germline V gene data show CDR1 as PRHDT and CDR2 as FYEKMQ (reference sequence). J lost 1 base, V lost 5 bases, and 4 bases had no gene match. Written as DNA, the CDR3 is TGTGCCAGCAGCAATAGACAGGGCCAAGAGACCCAGTACTTC. Translating gives CASSNRQGQETQYF.

V is TRBV12-5 and J is TRBJ2-2, with a tentative D call TRBD1 (5 bases). CDR1 LGHNT and CDR2 FRNRAP come from the germline V gene. Trimming removed 6 bases from V and 6 bases from J, with 14 bases in between. The CDR3 spans 14 residues. CDR3 in amino acids: CASGRTTEAGELFF. The CDR3 coding sequence is TGTGCTAGTGGGAGGACAACCGAAGCCGGGGAGCTGTTTTTT.

The count of this clone is one. The chain links TRBV6-6 to TRBJ1-2, with 7 nucleotides matching TRBD1. This CDR3 spans 15 amino acids. Germline values: CDR1 MNHNY, CDR2 SVGAGI (reference sequence). The trim removed 5 bases at V and 7 bases at J, leaving 13 bases unmatched. The CDR3 loop reads CASSPNRDRLTGYTF. Here the CDR3 DNA reads TGTGCCAGCAGTCCTAACCGGGACAGATTAACTGGCTACACCTTC.

The chain links TRBV9 to TRBJ1-1; D ambiguous. Germline V lookup: CDR1 SGDLS, CDR2 YYNGEE. The ends were cut back, 1 base at V and 0 bases at J, with 4 bases in the middle. The CDR3 totals 13 residues. For the CDR3, the DNA is TGTGCCAGCAGCGTATCCATGAACACTGAAGCTTTCTTT. Its translation: CASSVSMNTEAFF.

The chain links TRBV30 to TRBJ1-6; a weak D match, TRBD1 (5 bases). The CDR3 is made up of 13 amino acids. V was clipped by 4 bases and J by 5 bases, with 9 bases between them. Germline CDR1 reads GTSNPN; CDR2 reads SVGIG (reference sequence). The CDR3 sequence: CAWKKDNNSPLHF. In DNA, the CDR3 is TGTGCCTGGAAGAAGGACAATAATTCACCCCTCCACTTT.

This clone was seen more than once but under ten times. This chain connects TRBV7-9 to TRBJ1-4, with 10 bases that match TRBD1. The junction had 13 bases not matched to a gene; V was cut back by 5 bases and J by 10 bases. Germline V gene lookup returns CDR1 SEHNR and CDR2 FQNEAQ (reference sequence). This CDR3 contains 16 residues. CDR3 region: CASSDSTGTGEGKLFF. The CDR3 bases are TGTGCCAGCAGCGATTCGACCGGGACAGGGGAGGGAAAACTGTTTTTT.

This clone was counted between two and nine times. The gene calls are TRBV19 and TRBJ1-5, with a tentative D call TRBD1 (5 bases). Trimming removed 0 bases at V and 6 bases at J, with 15 bases between. Germline lookup yields CDR1 LNHDA and CDR2 SQIVND (reference sequence). The CDR3 has 16 amino acids. CDR3 sequence reads: CASSIDLRVVSQPQHF. DNA of the CDR3: TGTGCCAGTAGTATAGATCTCAGGGTCGTGAGTCAGCCCCAGCATTTT.

This clone was seen only a few times. The V gene is TRBV6-1, the J gene TRBJ1-5; 11 nucleotides match TRBD1. This CDR3 is built from 15 residues. V was clipped by 6 bases and J by 5 bases; unmatched bases: 6. Germline loops: CDR1 MNHNS, CDR2 SASEGT. CDR3 bases: TGTGCCAGCAGATACGGGACAGGGGGGGATCAGCCCCAGCATTTT. Translated, it gives CASRYGTGGDQPQHF.

In this sample, this clone turned up a few times. In DNA form, the CDR3 reads TGCAGCGTTGGGGGCTCCGGGACAGGGGGAACAGACGAGCAGTACTTC. It codes for CSVGGSGTGGTDEQYF. This chain links TRBV29-1 with TRBJ2-7, with TRBD1 matching 11 bases. J gave up 5 bases and V 4 bases, and 13 bases lay outside the gene matches. The germline gives CDR1 SQVTM, CDR2 ANQGSEA. The CDR3 runs 16 residues.

This clone was detected only a few times. The chain uses TRBV18 and TRBJ2-7; 8 bases are shared with TRBD2. Germline V gene sequence: CDR1 KGHSH, CDR2 LQKENI. Unmatched junction bases numbered 12, after V lost 3 bases and J lost 5 bases. The CDR3 contains 16 residues. CDR3 DNA: TGTGCCAGCTCACCTTCAGAGAGACTAGCGATCCACGAGCAGTACTTC. This encodes CASSPSERLAIHEQYF.